One sample yielded the 18 T cell receptor beta chains listed below, sequenced in a study of cytomegalovirus exposure and HLA in healthy donors. In the PCR, 60 Vbeta and 13 Jbeta primers were used. Assay: immunoSEQ multiplex PCR; the TCRdb copy retains only in-frame clones and omits some. The table lists more than 80,000 clones, roughly 61% of them singletons, with roughly 15% in the top ten. Sequencing was done on a sample of PBMCs. The source is a woman in her forties in good health and CMV-seropositive.

V and J are TRBV7-9 and TRBJ1-1, with 9 bases aligning to TRBD1. This CDR3 is 17 amino acids long. V shed 4 bases and J 1 base; nucleotides not matched to a gene: 10. Germline values: CDR1 SEHNR, CDR2 FQNEAQ (reference sequence). In DNA, the CDR3 is TGTGCCAGCAGCTCTTCGGGACAGGGTTTTCAGAACACTGAAGCTTTCTTT. Protein product: CASSSSGQGFQNTEAFF.

This clone counts as medium-sized. The rearrangement joins TRBV4-3 to TRBJ1-4; 8 bases are shared with TRBD1. The germline gives CDR1 LGHNA, CDR2 YSLEER. The CDR3 is made up of 17 amino acids. Germline trimming cut 4 bases from V and 4 bases from J; bases unmatched to any gene: 11. For the CDR3, the DNA is TGCGCCAGCAGCCCAGGGTGGGGACAGGTTCTTAATGAAAAACTGTTTTTT. It encodes CASSPGWGQVLNEKLFF.

The chain carries TRBV28 and TRBJ2-1; D gene unclear. Germline values: CDR1 MDHEN, CDR2 SYDVKM. This CDR3 region has 12 residues. Trimming stripped 3 bases from V and 5 bases from J, with 5 bases between. CDR3 residues: CASSLVDNEQFF. CDR3 DNA sequence: TGTGCCAGCAGTTTGGTAGACAATGAGCAGTTCTTC. Full variable domain (rest looked up from reference TRBV28 and TRBJ2-1): DVKVTQSSRYLVKRTGEKVFLECVQDMDHENMFWYRQDPGLGLRLIYFSYDVKMKEKGDIPEGYSVSREKKERFSLILESASTNQTSMYLCASSLVDNEQFFGPGTRLTVL.

The J gene is TRBJ1-4, the V gene TRBV30, with TRBD1 matching over 9 bases. The CDR3 contains 12 residues. V lost 3 bases, J lost 12 bases, and 5 bases stayed unmatched. Germline assignment: CDR1 GTSNPN and CDR2 SVGIG (reference sequence). DNA of the CDR3: TGTGCCTGGAGGGGACAGGGTACGGAACTGTTTTTT. It yields the protein CAWRGQGTELFF.

The chain links TRBV6-5 to TRBJ1-4, with unresolved D. CDR1 and CDR2 from the germline V gene are MNHEY and SVGAGI. The CDR3 covers 15 residues. V lost 7 bases and J lost 4, with 16 bases in between. The CDR3 loop is CASTHRAGVNEKLFF. For the CDR3, the DNA is TGTGCCAGCACCCATCGGGCCGGGGTTAATGAAAAACTGTTTTTT.

A word on this clone: The sample carries other DNA sequences with the same CDR3. The genes are TRBV15 and TRBJ1-3, with a possible D match to TRBD1 (5 bases). V dropped 0 bases and J dropped 1 base, with 7 bases sitting between them. CDR1 is LNHNV, CDR2 YYDKDF, per germline (reference sequence). There are 15 residues in the CDR3. The CDR3: CATSRDGTSGNTIYF. In nucleotides, the CDR3 is TGTGCCACCAGCAGAGATGGGACTTCTGGAAACACCATATATTTT.

The J gene is TRBJ2-3, the V gene TRBV10-3; TRBD2 agrees at 12 bases. Losses at the gene ends were 2 bases for V and 5 bases for J; bases not matched to a gene: 2. CDR1 is ENHRY and CDR2 is SYGVKD in the germline V gene. CDR3 length: 15 residues. CDR3 nucleotide sequence: TGTGCCATCAGTGAGCCGGGACTAGCGGGAGATACGCAGTATTTT. Translation gives CAISEPGLAGDTQYF.

The chain links TRBV4-3 to TRBJ1-5; 8 positions match TRBD1. The length of the CDR3 is 16 residues. CDR1 is LGHNA, CDR2 YSLEER, per germline. The ends lost 3 bases at V and 4 bases at J; junction bases unmatched: 8. The CDR3 region is CASSQYLTGGNQPQHF. As DNA, the CDR3 is TGCGCCAGCAGCCAGTACCTCACAGGGGGAAATCAGCCCCAGCATTTT.

The J gene is TRBJ1-5, the V gene TRBV4-1, with D uncertain. Deletions cut 0 bases from V and 1 base from J, with 7 bases between. Germline V gene data show CDR1 as MGHRA and CDR2 as YSYEKL. This CDR3 has 15 residues. The DNA of the CDR3 is TGCGCCAGCAGCCAAGATCGGAGGAGCAATCAGCCCCAGCATTTT. This encodes CASSQDRRSNQPQHF.

The chain employs TRBV5-4 and TRBJ2-7; D unclear. Germline V CDR1 and CDR2: SGHNT, YYREEE (reference sequence). The CDR3 consists of 13 residues. Deletions cut 4 bases from V and 1 base from J, with 9 bases between. The CDR3 coding sequence is TGTGCCAGCAGCACGACTGAGTCCTACGAGCAGTACTTC. Residues: CASSTTESYEQYF. The full variable domain, rest sourced from reference TRBV5-4 and TRBJ2-7, is ETGVTQSPTHLIKTRGQQVTLRCSSQSGHNTVSWYQQALGQGPQFIFQYYREEENGRGNFPPRFSGLQFPNYSSELNVNALELDDSALYLCASSTTESYEQYFGPGTRLTVT.

The V and J genes are TRBV9 and TRBJ2-5; no clear D. Germline V CDR1 and CDR2: SGDLS, YYNGEE. The ends were cut back, 4 bases at V and 10 bases at J, with 23 bases in the middle. The CDR3 has 15 amino acids. CDR3 protein: CASSYGSGPESGQYF. CDR3 DNA: TGTGCCAGCAGCTATGGGTCTGGCCCCGAATCAGGCCAGTACTTC.

For this clone: Mismatch with germline at one junction end may stem from a read error. This chain links TRBV5-1 with TRBJ1-1; 8 nucleotides align to TRBD1. The V gene's germline CDR1 is SGHRS and CDR2 YFSETQ. This CDR3 spans 14 amino acids. CDR3 in amino acids: CATKTSSGGTGAFF. In DNA, the CDR3 is TGCGCCACCAAAACGTCCTCAGGGGGCACTGGAGCTTTCTTT.

The rearrangement joins TRBV5-1 to TRBJ1-5; D remains ambiguous. The CDR3 length is 14 residues. Trimming stripped 2 bases from V and 2 bases from J, with 8 bases between. The germline V gene encodes CDR1 SGHRS and CDR2 YFSETQ. Here the CDR3 DNA reads TGCGCCAGCAGCTTCTCCGGGGGCAATCAGCCCCAGCATTTT. Amino acids: CASSFSGGNQPQHF.

CDR3 loop: CASEPPVGGREGGNEQFF. Written as DNA, the CDR3 is TGTGCCAGCGAACCCCCAGTTGGCGGGAGAGAGGGGGGCAATGAGCAGTTCTTC. The gene calls are TRBV5-8 and TRBJ2-1, with D tentatively TRBD2 (7 bases). CDR3 length equals 18 residues. V shed 7 bases and J shed 6 bases, with 29 bases lying between them. CDR1 and CDR2 (germline): SGHTS, YDEGEE.

This clone has just a few counts. The V and J genes are TRBV6-6 and TRBJ1-1; TRBD1 matches 7 bases. CDR1 is MNHNY, CDR2 SVGAGI, per germline (reference sequence). V lost 5 bases to trimming and J lost 6 bases; unmatched junction nucleotides: 3. The CDR3 has 12 residues. The CDR3 sequence is CASSAGTAEAFF. The CDR3 nucleotides read TGTGCCAGCAGTGCCGGGACAGCTGAAGCTTTCTTT.

The chain links TRBV28 to TRBJ1-2; D might be TRBD1 (6 bases). The CDR3 sequence is 14 residues long. V lost 7 bases, J lost 8 bases, and 20 bases lay in between. CDR1 is MDHEN, CDR2 SYDVKM, per germline. The CDR3 sequence is CASTLGAHEGGYTF. CDR3 sequence (DNA): TGTGCCAGCACTCTGGGGGCTCATGAGGGCGGCTACACCTTC.

The chain employs TRBV2 and TRBJ2-7; D may be TRBD1 (5 bases). The germline V gene has CDR1 SNHLY and CDR2 FYNNEI. The CDR3 contains 14 residues. V lost 4 bases and J 0 bases, leaving 10 bases between the germline ends. DNA of the CDR3: TGTGCCAGCAGTGTAGACAGATTCTCCTACGAGCAGTACTTC. This encodes CASSVDRFSYEQYF.

In DNA, the CDR3 is TGTGCCAGCAGCTTGGCTATCGACAGGGAGGAGACCCAGTACTTC. Amino acid sequence: CASSLAIDREETQYF. The chain is built from TRBV5-5 and TRBJ2-5; TRBD1 agrees at 7 bases. The CDR3 is 15 amino acids. The germline CDR1 and CDR2 sequences are SGHKS and YYEKEE (reference sequence). J was trimmed by 5 bases and V by 0 bases; bases with no gene match: 7.